Described below is a single T cell receptor beta chain sequence and its context. This sample is drawn from a study of control samples from healthy donors and cancer patients. Germline V gene lookup returns CDR1 LGHDT and CDR2 YNNKEL (reference sequence). There are 13 residues in the CDR3. Trimming removed 2 bases from V and 10 bases from J, with 12 bases in between. Assay used: immunoSEQ multiplex PCR; TCRdb lists only in-frame clones, some missing. This table has around 140,000 clones, about nine tenths appearing once. This chain connects TRBV3-1 (or the pseudogene TRBV3-2) to TRBJ2-1; a weak D match, TRBD1 (5 bases). Specimen: PBMCs. The TCR sequence derives from a man between 45 and 60 years old with head and neck cancer. The CDR3, as DNA: TGTGCCAGCAGCCAAACACCGACAGTGGAGCAGTTCTTC. Translated, it gives CASSQTPTVEQFF.